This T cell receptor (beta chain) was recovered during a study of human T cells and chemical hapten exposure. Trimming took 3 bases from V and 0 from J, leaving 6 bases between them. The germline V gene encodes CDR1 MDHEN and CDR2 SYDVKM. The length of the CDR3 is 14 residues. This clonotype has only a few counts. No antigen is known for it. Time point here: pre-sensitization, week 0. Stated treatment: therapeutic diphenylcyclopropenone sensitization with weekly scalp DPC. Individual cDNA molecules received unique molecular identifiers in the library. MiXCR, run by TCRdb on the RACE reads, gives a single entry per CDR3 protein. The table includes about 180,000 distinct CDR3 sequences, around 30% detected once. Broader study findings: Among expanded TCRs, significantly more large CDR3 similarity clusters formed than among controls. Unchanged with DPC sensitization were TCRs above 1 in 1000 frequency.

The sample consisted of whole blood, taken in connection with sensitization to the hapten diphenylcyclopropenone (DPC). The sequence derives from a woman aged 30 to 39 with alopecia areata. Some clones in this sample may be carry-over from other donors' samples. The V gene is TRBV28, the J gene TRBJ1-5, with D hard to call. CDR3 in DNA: TGTGCCAGCAGTTTTGGAAATAGCAATCAGCCCCAGCATTTT. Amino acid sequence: CASSFGNSNQPQHF.